The T cell receptor (beta chain) under discussion was sequenced for a study of cytomegalovirus exposure and HLA in healthy donors. Study observations and caveats: A later analysis reportedly identified an Asian-associated ancestry cluster as carrying fewer N-insertions than the roughly 600-donor mean. TCR beta V- and J-gene trimming, according to a later analysis, was linked to a missense DCLRE1C variant. A previous analysis found most TCR beta V segments productive roughly 87% or roughly 30% of the time. Some segments of the V type, notably TRBV6-2 and TRBV6-3, were excluded as indistinguishable.

V lost 5 bases to trimming and J lost 6 bases, with 21 bases between them. In germline, CDR1 is SEHNR, CDR2 FQNEAQ (reference sequence). The CDR3 is 16 amino acids. In the PCR, 60 Vbeta and 13 Jbeta primers were used. Clones were sequenced by immunoSEQ multiplex PCR, and TCRdb holds only the in-frame ones, with some missing. The sample contains about 89,000 clones, about 89% of which appear only once. With respect to this clone: What it binds is not known.

Sequenced input: PBMCs. The receptor was derived from a man aged 25-40 years in good health and CMV-seropositive. The V call is TRBV7-9, the J call TRBJ2-3; D possibly corresponds to TRBD2 (5 bases). The CDR3 protein is CASSHPTTRHFDTQYF. DNA of the CDR3: TGTGCCAGCAGCCATCCGACTACCAGGCACTTCGATACGCAGTATTTT. The full variable domain, in which reference TRBV7-9 and TRBJ2-3 provide the parts outside the CDR3, is DTGVSQNPRHKITKRGQNVTFRCDPISEHNRLYWYRQTLGQGPEFLTYFQNEAQLEKSRLLSDRFSAERPKGSFSTLEIQRTEQGDSAMYLCASSHPTTRHFDTQYFGPGTRLTVL.